This is a list of T cell receptor beta chains from one sample in a study of CD8 T cells in ankylosing spondylitis. TCRdb processed the 5' RACE reads anew with MiXCR; each CDR3 protein has one entry. This table has 130,000 or so distinct CDR3 sequences, over 6% appearing once. The sequencing sample was made of blood, either unsorted or a sorted T cell fraction (not recorded which). These receptors were obtained from a male donor with ankylosing spondylitis or in good health (not recorded which). Both conserved end residues are part of each CDR3. Each record gives: D gene, V gene, J gene, clone size, CDR3 DNA, CDR3 protein. The D gene is left open where the match is weak. A clone size is listed for some rows: how often the clone was seen (once, few, many), or a class if it is expanded.

d_gene: TRBD1; v_gene: TRBV28; j_gene: TRBJ2-6; abundance: few; CDR3nt: TGTGCCAGCAGTTTATCCGGCAGGGGGCATTCCGGGGCCAACGTCCTGACTTTC; CDR3aa: CASSLSGRGHSGANVLTF
d_gene: NA; v_gene: TRBV5-1; j_gene: TRBJ2-5; abundance: many; CDR3nt: TGCGCCAGCAGTCCTCGCGGGGGCGTCCAAGAGACCCAGTACTTC; CDR3aa: CASSPRGGVQETQYF
d_gene: NA; v_gene: TRBV5-6; j_gene: TRBJ2-3; abundance: NA; CDR3nt: TGTGCCAGCAGCTTCGAGGGACCGAGGTATTTT; CDR3aa: CASSFEGPRYF
d_gene: TRBD1; v_gene: TRBV5-1; j_gene: TRBJ2-7; abundance: few; CDR3nt: TGCGCCAGCAGCTTGGGGGGACAGGCGAGCTCCTACGAGCAGTACTTC; CDR3aa: CASSLGGQASSYEQYF
d_gene: NA; v_gene: TRBV29-1; j_gene: TRBJ2-5; abundance: many; CDR3nt: TGCAGCGTTGAAAGGGGGGGGGGTCAAGAGACCCAGTACTTC; CDR3aa: CSVERGGGQETQYF
d_gene: NA; v_gene: TRBV2; j_gene: TRBJ2-3; abundance: many; CDR3nt: TGTGCCAGCCGGCGGGGCCGCACAGATACGCAGTATTTT; CDR3aa: CASRRGRTDTQYF
d_gene: NA; v_gene: TRBV12-3/TRBV12-4; j_gene: TRBJ2-5; abundance: many; CDR3nt: TGTGCCAGCACCCGGACCGGACAAGAGACCCAGTACTTC; CDR3aa: CASTRTGQETQYF
d_gene: NA; v_gene: TRBV12-3/TRBV12-4; j_gene: TRBJ2-1; abundance: many; CDR3nt: TGTGCCAGCACCTACCTTACCCTAGCGCGCACCTACAATGAGCAGTTCTTC; CDR3aa: CASTYLTLARTYNEQFF
d_gene: NA; v_gene: TRBV12-3/TRBV12-4; j_gene: TRBJ1-4; abundance: many; CDR3nt: TGTGCCAGCAGTCCAGGGAATGTCGGTGAAAAACTGTTTTTT; CDR3aa: CASSPGNVGEKLFF
d_gene: NA; v_gene: TRBV12-3/TRBV12-4; j_gene: TRBJ1-4; abundance: NA; CDR3nt: TGTGCCAGCAGTTTTCCAGGTGCAACTAATGAAAAACTGTTTTTT; CDR3aa: CASSFPGATNEKLFF
d_gene: NA; v_gene: TRBV5-1; j_gene: TRBJ1-1; abundance: many; CDR3nt: TGCGCCAGCAGCTTGCTTGGGGGGAAGAACACTGAAGCTTTCTTT; CDR3aa: CASSLLGGKNTEAFF
d_gene: NA; v_gene: TRBV4-3; j_gene: TRBJ2-1; abundance: many; CDR3nt: TGCGCCAGCAGCCAAAGTCTACCCTCCTACAATGAGCAGTTCTTC; CDR3aa: CASSQSLPSYNEQFF
d_gene: NA; v_gene: TRBV19; j_gene: TRBJ2-1; abundance: many; CDR3nt: TGTGCCAGTAGTATGGGAGGCTCGACCTACAATGAGCAGTTCTTC; CDR3aa: CASSMGGSTYNEQFF
d_gene: NA; v_gene: TRBV6-2/TRBV6-3; j_gene: TRBJ2-3; abundance: many; CDR3nt: TGTGCCAGCAGTTACGTGCAGCTCACAGATACGCAGTATTTT; CDR3aa: CASSYVQLTDTQYF
d_gene: NA; v_gene: TRBV12-3/TRBV12-4; j_gene: TRBJ2-2; abundance: many; CDR3nt: TGTGCCAGCAGACTAACCCGGGACACCGGGGAGCTGTTTTTT; CDR3aa: CASRLTRDTGELFF
d_gene: NA; v_gene: TRBV11-2; j_gene: TRBJ2-6; abundance: many; CDR3nt: TGTGCCAGCAGCCTCCAAGAGTCTGGGGCCAACGTCCTGACTTTC; CDR3aa: CASSLQESGANVLTF
d_gene: NA; v_gene: TRBV5-1; j_gene: TRBJ1-2; abundance: many; CDR3nt: TGCGCCAGCAGCGGAGGTCCCTATGGCTACACCTTC; CDR3aa: CASSGGPYGYTF
d_gene: NA; v_gene: TRBV11-2; j_gene: TRBJ2-2; abundance: few; CDR3nt: TGTGCCAGCAGCCGACGGCCAGCGGGTTTTCTGGGTAGCACCGGGGAGCTGTTTTTT; CDR3aa: CASSRRPAGFLGSTGELFF
d_gene: TRBD2; v_gene: TRBV7-8; j_gene: TRBJ2-7; abundance: few; CDR3nt: TGTGCCAGCAGCTTAATGGGACTAGCGGGAGTTCCTCACGGGCAGTACTTC; CDR3aa: CASSLMGLAGVPHGQYF
d_gene: TRBD2; v_gene: TRBV7-2; j_gene: TRBJ2-1; abundance: many; CDR3nt: TGTGCCAGCAGCTTAGGGGGCGGGAGGTCACCCAATGAGCAGTTCTTC; CDR3aa: CASSLGGGRSPNEQFF
d_gene: TRBD1; v_gene: TRBV20-1; j_gene: TRBJ2-6; abundance: many; CDR3nt: TGCAGTGCTAGAGTACAGGGGGCGTTAGGGGCCAACGTCCTGACTTTC; CDR3aa: CSARVQGALGANVLTF
d_gene: TRBD2; v_gene: TRBV20-1; j_gene: TRBJ2-7; abundance: many; CDR3nt: TGCAGTGCTAGAGTCTTAATTCCGGGACTAGCGGTATACGAGCAGTACTTC; CDR3aa: CSARVLIPGLAVYEQYF
d_gene: NA; v_gene: TRBV7-9; j_gene: TRBJ2-1; abundance: few; CDR3nt: TGTGCCAGCAGCTTAGACGCCTCTCCTTCCGAGCAGTTCTTC; CDR3aa: CASSLDASPSEQFF
d_gene: TRBD2; v_gene: TRBV12-3/TRBV12-4; j_gene: TRBJ2-7; abundance: many; CDR3nt: TGTGCCAGCAGTAGCTCTAGCGGGCAAGGCTCCTACGAGCAGTACTTC; CDR3aa: CASSSSSGQGSYEQYF
d_gene: NA; v_gene: TRBV30; j_gene: TRBJ1-5; abundance: many; CDR3nt: TGTGCCTGGAGTGTACGGCAAAATCAGCCCCAGCATTTT; CDR3aa: CAWSVRQNQPQHF
d_gene: NA; v_gene: TRBV5-1; j_gene: TRBJ2-2; abundance: many; CDR3nt: TGCGCCAGCAGCTTGCCCCTCATAAACACCGGGGAGCTGTTTTTT; CDR3aa: CASSLPLINTGELFF
d_gene: TRBD2; v_gene: TRBV11-2; j_gene: TRBJ2-5; abundance: NA; CDR3nt: TGTGCCAGCAGCCTACTAGCGGGGGGAGAGACCCAGTACTTC; CDR3aa: CASSLLAGGETQYF
d_gene: NA; v_gene: TRBV5-1; j_gene: TRBJ2-5; abundance: many; CDR3nt: TGCGCCAGCAGCTTTAACACGGACTTCCAAGAGACCCAGTACTTC; CDR3aa: CASSFNTDFQETQYF
d_gene: NA; v_gene: TRBV20-1; j_gene: TRBJ1-6; abundance: many; CDR3nt: TGCAGTGCTAGTCCACAGGGCACGATCAATTCACCCCTCCACTTT; CDR3aa: CSASPQGTINSPLHF
d_gene: NA; v_gene: TRBV7-9; j_gene: TRBJ1-3; abundance: many; CDR3nt: TGTGCCAGCAGCTTAATAGGAGATTCCTCTGGAAACACCATATATTTT; CDR3aa: CASSLIGDSSGNTIYF
d_gene: NA; v_gene: TRBV7-6; j_gene: TRBJ2-3; abundance: NA; CDR3nt: TGTGCCAGCAGCTTTGGGCCTCGCGGGGGCCCGGGACGCACAGATACGCAGTATTTT; CDR3aa: CASSFGPRGGPGRTDTQYF
d_gene: NA; v_gene: TRBV5-1; j_gene: TRBJ1-4; abundance: many; CDR3nt: TGCGCCAGCAGCTCCCTCCCGGGAATTGGGGAAAAACTGTTTTTT; CDR3aa: CASSSLPGIGEKLFF
d_gene: NA; v_gene: TRBV12-3/TRBV12-4; j_gene: TRBJ2-1; abundance: many; CDR3nt: TGTGCCAGCAGTTATAGCGGCCCTGAGCAGTTCTTC; CDR3aa: CASSYSGPEQFF
d_gene: TRBD2; v_gene: TRBV7-8; j_gene: TRBJ2-7; abundance: many; CDR3nt: TGTGCCAGCAGCTTAGCGCTGGCTAGCGGGGTCTACGAGCAGTACTTC; CDR3aa: CASSLALASGVYEQYF
d_gene: NA; v_gene: TRBV20-1; j_gene: TRBJ2-3; abundance: many; CDR3nt: TGCAGTGCTAGAGATCTCCCGGCGGGACCTAGCACAGATACGCAGTATTTT; CDR3aa: CSARDLPAGPSTDTQYF
d_gene: TRBD1; v_gene: TRBV12-3/TRBV12-4; j_gene: TRBJ1-1; abundance: many; CDR3nt: TGTGCCAGCAGTCCCCCCAGGACAGGGAACACTGAAGCTTTCTTT; CDR3aa: CASSPPRTGNTEAFF
d_gene: TRBD1; v_gene: TRBV5-1; j_gene: TRBJ2-7; abundance: many; CDR3nt: TGCGCCAGCAGCTTGGGTGGGACAGTCTCCTACGAGCAGTACTTC; CDR3aa: CASSLGGTVSYEQYF
d_gene: NA; v_gene: TRBV11-1; j_gene: TRBJ2-7; abundance: many; CDR3nt: TGTGCCAGCAGCCTGAACGGGGGGCCCTACGAGCAGTACTTC; CDR3aa: CASSLNGGPYEQYF
d_gene: TRBD1; v_gene: TRBV20-1; j_gene: TRBJ1-5; abundance: many; CDR3nt: TGCAGTGCTACGCGAAACCAGGGGGGGAATCAGCCCCAGCATTTT; CDR3aa: CSATRNQGGNQPQHF
d_gene: TRBD1; v_gene: TRBV29-1; j_gene: TRBJ1-1; abundance: many; CDR3nt: TGCAGCGTCAAGGTCAGGGGGGACACTGAAGCTTTCTTT; CDR3aa: CSVKVRGDTEAFF
d_gene: NA; v_gene: TRBV21-1; j_gene: TRBJ2-7; abundance: many; CDR3nt: TGTGCCAGCCTTCTCTCCTACGAGCAGTACTTC; CDR3aa: CASLLSYEQYF
d_gene: TRBD1; v_gene: TRBV7-2; j_gene: TRBJ2-7; abundance: NA; CDR3nt: TGTGCCAGCAGCTCCCACAGGGGCCTGGGCGAGCAGTACTTC; CDR3aa: CASSSHRGLGEQYF
d_gene: NA; v_gene: TRBV5-1; j_gene: TRBJ2-7; abundance: many; CDR3nt: TGCGCCAGCAGCTTGGATCCGGGACGGGAGCAGTACTTC; CDR3aa: CASSLDPGREQYF
d_gene: TRBD1; v_gene: TRBV14; j_gene: TRBJ1-1; abundance: many; CDR3nt: TGTGCCAGCAGCCAAGGGGGACAGAAAGCTTTCTTT; CDR3aa: CASSQGGQKAFF
d_gene: NA; v_gene: TRBV20-1; j_gene: TRBJ1-2; abundance: many; CDR3nt: TGCAGTGCTCGAGTAACGGAAAACTATGGCTACACCTTC; CDR3aa: CSARVTENYGYTF
d_gene: NA; v_gene: TRBV20-1; j_gene: TRBJ2-7; abundance: many; CDR3nt: TGCAGTGCTAGACCTCCCAACGGGCGCTACGAGCAGTACTTC; CDR3aa: CSARPPNGRYEQYF
d_gene: NA; v_gene: TRBV7-2; j_gene: TRBJ2-7; abundance: many; CDR3nt: TGTGCCAGCAGCTCAGCAGTGTACGAGCAGTACTTC; CDR3aa: CASSSAVYEQYF
d_gene: NA; v_gene: TRBV27; j_gene: TRBJ1-1; abundance: many; CDR3nt: TGTGCCAGCAGTGTCGACAGATACACTGAAGCTTTCTTT; CDR3aa: CASSVDRYTEAFF
d_gene: TRBD2; v_gene: TRBV20-1; j_gene: TRBJ2-1; abundance: many; CDR3nt: TGCAGTGCTAGAGCAATAGACCCCGGGGGGGATCCCTACAATGAGCAGTTCTTC; CDR3aa: CSARAIDPGGDPYNEQFF
d_gene: NA; v_gene: TRBV9; j_gene: TRBJ2-2; abundance: many; CDR3nt: TGTGCCAGCAGCCCGCGGGGTTCCGCCGGGGAGCTGTTTTTT; CDR3aa: CASSPRGSAGELFF
d_gene: TRBD2; v_gene: TRBV29-1; j_gene: TRBJ2-3; abundance: many; CDR3nt: TGCAGCGTTGAGGGGGGGAGTGCCACAGATACGCAGTATTTT; CDR3aa: CSVEGGSATDTQYF
d_gene: TRBD1; v_gene: TRBV29-1; j_gene: TRBJ2-1; abundance: many; CDR3nt: TGCAGCGTTGGCCGGGACAGAGCGTACAATGAGCAGTTCTTC; CDR3aa: CSVGRDRAYNEQFF
d_gene: NA; v_gene: TRBV9; j_gene: TRBJ2-4; abundance: many; CDR3nt: TGTGCCAGCAGCGTAGGGGGGCAGGGGCAAAACATTCAGTACTTC; CDR3aa: CASSVGGQGQNIQYF
d_gene: NA; v_gene: TRBV7-9; j_gene: TRBJ1-2; abundance: NA; CDR3nt: TGTGCCAGCAGCTTACAGGGTCTCTTCTATGGCTACACCTTC; CDR3aa: CASSLQGLFYGYTF
d_gene: NA; v_gene: TRBV5-1; j_gene: TRBJ2-2; abundance: many; CDR3nt: TGCGCCAGCAGCTTGGAAGGCGGGGAGCTGTTTTTT; CDR3aa: CASSLEGGELFF